Each of the 22 T cell receptor beta chains below was sequenced from the same sample in a study of blood T cells in healthy people across ages. Combining a sample-barcoded 5' primer with a J-beta primer mix, a second PCR ran for about 6 to 11 cycles. TCRdb reprocessed the 5' RACE reads via MiXCR and lists one record per CDR3 protein. The top ten clones hold about 7.7% of a sample with 1.5 million to 2 million distinct CDR3 sequences, roughly 27% of them seen once. Specimen: blood. All receptors derive from a woman aged 25 to 39 in good health.

Notes on this clonotype: Since a much larger clone is just one base distant, this may be a read error. The rearrangement uses TRBV5-6 and TRBJ2-4; 10 bases align to TRBD2. This CDR3 has 18 amino acids. Per germline, CDR1 SGHDT and CDR2 YYEEEE. The CDR3 DNA reads as TGTCCCAGCAGCCTAGTTGAAGCGGGGGGGCAAGACAAAAACATTCAGTACTTC. This encodes CPSSLVEAGGQDKNIQYF.

V usage is TRBV30 and J usage is TRBJ2-3, with a possible D match to TRBD2 (7 bases). CDR1 is GTSNPN, CDR2 SVGIG, per germline (reference sequence). Trimming left V 4 bases short and J 2 bases short, with 13 bases between. The CDR3 loop spans 14 amino acids. The CDR3 protein is CAWIEGGPTDTQYF. The CDR3, as DNA: TGTGCCTGGATCGAGGGGGGGCCCACAGATACGCAGTATTTT.

The genes are TRBV6-6 and TRBJ2-6; 8 bases agree with TRBD1. Looked up from germline, CDR1 is MNHNY and CDR2 is SVGAGI (reference sequence). The CDR3 sequence is 15 residues long. Trimming cost V 7 bases and J 6 bases; bases outside gene matches: 8. The CDR3 region is CASMKDRGVANVLTF. Written as DNA, the CDR3 is TGTGCCAGCATGAAAGACAGGGGAGTGGCCAACGTCCTGACTTTC.

In its sample, this clonotype was seen a few times. V usage is TRBV6-6 and J usage is TRBJ2-3; D is undetermined. From germline, CDR1 is MNHNY and CDR2 SVGAGI (reference sequence). This CDR3 comprises 12 residues. V was cut by 6 bases and J by 5 bases, with 9 bases left in between. The CDR3 bases are TGTGCCAGCAGGAGGTGGGGAGATACGCAGTATTTT. Translating gives CASRRWGDTQYF.

This chain links TRBV3-1 with TRBJ1-1; D might be TRBD1 (6 bases). The germline gives CDR1 LGHDT, CDR2 YNNKEL (reference sequence). CDR3 size: 15 residues. Trimming stripped 3 bases from V and 4 bases from J, with 15 bases between. The DNA of the CDR3 is TGTGCCAGCAGCCACCCACGGGGGGCTACCACTGAAGCTTTCTTT. Translation: CASSHPRGATTEAFF.

This clonotype was observed a few times. This chain connects TRBV12-3 or TRBV12-4 to TRBJ1-2; D may be TRBD1 (5 bases). There are 16 residues in the CDR3. The germline V and J ends were trimmed by 5 bases and 7 bases, with 23 bases remaining between them. In DNA form, the CDR3 reads TGTGCCAGCAGTCGGGACGGCCGGGCGTTATATTCTGGCTACACCTTC. Protein product: CASSRDGRALYSGYTF.

The V and J genes are TRBV10-1 and TRBJ2-1; the match to TRBD2 covers 8 bases. CDR1 and CDR2 from the germline V gene are WNHNN and SYGVQD (reference sequence). This CDR3 comprises 16 residues. With 0 bases clipped from V and 9 bases from J, the junction kept 10 bases outside the gene matches. The CDR3 spells CASSESSGRAVGEQFF. The DNA of the CDR3 is TGCGCCAGCAGTGAGTCATCCGGGAGGGCCGTTGGTGAGCAGTTCTTC.

The chain uses TRBV20-1 and TRBJ1-3; D is possibly TRBD1 (5 bases). Per the germline V gene, CDR1 is DFQATT and CDR2 is SNEGSKA (reference sequence). V was trimmed by 6 bases and J by 0 bases, leaving 12 bases between them. The CDR3 sequence is 14 residues long. The CDR3 DNA reads TGCAGTGCCCACGACAGATACTCTGGAAACACCATATATTTT. This codes for CSAHDRYSGNTIYF.

V and J are TRBV4-1 and TRBJ2-5; D possibly matches TRBD1 or TRBD2 (5 bases each). Germline V gene sequence: CDR1 MGHRA, CDR2 YSYEKL. There are 15 residues in the CDR3. The ends were cut back, 1 base at V and 4 bases at J, with 13 bases in the middle. The CDR3, as DNA: TGCGCCAGCAGCCAAGGTCCGGGGCAGGGAGAGACCCAGTACTTC. The encoded protein is CASSQGPGQGETQYF.

This clonotype was picked up one time. The chain uses TRBV12-3 or TRBV12-4 and TRBJ1-1; no firm D call. Trimming stripped 7 bases from V and 7 bases from J, with 10 bases between. The CDR3 consists of 11 residues. CDR3 sequence reads: CASTAGLEAFF. In DNA form, the CDR3 reads TGTGCCAGCACTGCAGGCCTTGAAGCTTTCTTT.

The chain employs TRBV7-2 and TRBJ1-1; TRBD1 matches at 7 bases. V lost 3 bases and J lost 11; bases outside the gene matches: 27. Looked up from germline, CDR1 is SGHTA and CDR2 is FQGNSA. This CDR3 spans 19 amino acids. CDR3 amino acids: CASSFLQGLSSGEPVGAFF. CDR3 DNA: TGTGCCAGCAGCTTCCTACAGGGGCTCTCAAGTGGGGAACCAGTAGGGGCTTTCTTT.

The chain uses TRBV4-2 and TRBJ1-4, with TRBD1 matching over 7 bases. The CDR3 is made up of 16 amino acids. The ends lost 2 bases at V and 14 bases at J; junction bases unmatched: 17. CDR1 and CDR2 from the germline V gene are LGHNA and YNFKEQ. The CDR3 loop reads CASSQNLDRRAGELFF. The CDR3 nucleotides read TGTGCCAGCAGCCAAAACTTGGACAGGCGGGCCGGAGAGCTGTTTTTT.

This clonotype was observed a few times. The chain carries TRBV7-2 and TRBJ2-2; a weak D match, TRBD1 (5 bases). With 1 base removed from V and 6 bases from J, the gap between germline ends came to 12 bases. Germline V gene data show CDR1 as SGHTA and CDR2 as FQGNSA. CDR3 length: 15 residues. The CDR3 protein is CASSLGQTSAGELFF. CDR3 sequence (DNA): TGTGCCAGCAGCTTAGGACAGACTTCCGCCGGGGAGCTGTTTTTT.

This clonotype was observed a handful of times. This may arise from a read error, as a much more abundant clone is one base away. V is TRBV6-1 and J is TRBJ1-2; D perhaps matches TRBD1 (5 bases). The germline CDR1 and CDR2 sequences are MNHNS and SASEGT. V was cut by 0 bases and J by 12 bases, with 17 bases left in between. The CDR3 has 14 amino acids. CDR3 nucleotides: TGTGCCAGCAGTGAAGCTGCGGACCAGGGCGAAGACACCTTC. This sequence encodes CASSEAADQGEDTF.

In its sample, this clonotype was seen a few times. The gene calls are TRBV20-1 and TRBJ2-2, with D possibly being TRBD2 (5 bases). CDR1 and CDR2 (germline): DFQATT, SNEGSKA (reference sequence). CDR3 length: 16 amino acids. V shed 0 bases and J shed 2 bases, with 13 bases lying between them. Written as DNA, the CDR3 is TGCAGTGCTAGAGATTCCCGCAGACTAAACACCGGGGAGCTGTTTTTT. Amino acid sequence: CSARDSRRLNTGELFF.

In its sample, this clonotype was seen a few times. The chain has TRBV28 and TRBJ2-1, with 8 bases lining up with TRBD2. Germline assignment: CDR1 MDHEN and CDR2 SYDVKM. The CDR3 has 19 amino acids. Trimming at V came to 5 bases and at J to 3 bases, leaving 18 bases not matched to a gene. The CDR3 is CASSPPPRLGGAIYNEQFF. The DNA for the CDR3 is TGTGCCAGCAGTCCTCCGCCCCGACTCGGGGGGGCTATCTACAATGAGCAGTTCTTC.

The chain joins TRBV7-2 to TRBJ2-1, with a tentative D call TRBD2 (6 bases). Trimming stripped 6 bases from V and 1 base from J, with 13 bases between. Germline CDR1 reads SGHTA; CDR2 reads FQGNSA. The CDR3 consists of 15 residues. The CDR3 DNA is TGTGCCAGCAGTCGAGCGGGCCCGTCCTACAATGAGCAGTTCTTC. It encodes CASSRAGPSYNEQFF.

This clonotype was counted many times. The chain couples TRBV6-2 or TRBV6-3 to TRBJ2-3; a weak D match, TRBD2 (6 bases). This CDR3 comprises 16 residues. Trimming took off 0 bases at V and 1 base at J, with 11 bases between the two ends. Germline V CDR1 and CDR2: MNHEY, SVGEGT. CDR3 amino acids: CASSYSIIAGTDTQYF. The CDR3 coding sequence is TGTGCCAGCAGTTACTCGATTATAGCGGGCACAGATACGCAGTATTTT.

This clonotype was detected many times. V usage is TRBV4-3 and J usage is TRBJ2-7, with 10 nucleotides matching TRBD2. The CDR3 sequence is 13 residues long. J gave up 6 bases and V 4 bases, and 3 bases lay outside the gene matches. Germline assignment: CDR1 LGHNA and CDR2 YSLEER. CDR3 loop: CASSPGTSVEQYF. The CDR3 DNA is TGCGCCAGCAGCCCTGGGACTAGCGTCGAGCAGTACTTC.

V gene TRBV7-9 combines with J gene TRBJ1-2; a possible D gene is TRBD1 (6 bases). The CDR3 spans 15 residues. The V end lost 5 bases, the J end lost 8 bases, and 21 bases lay between the germline ends. Germline-derived CDR1 and CDR2 are SEHNR and FQNEAQ (reference sequence). DNA of the CDR3: TGTGCCAGCAGCCCTCCTGGGCAGGGGAGATGGGGCTACACCTTC. Translating gives CASSPPGQGRWGYTF.

As for this clonotype: A much bigger clone sits one base away, suggesting this may be a read error. The genes are TRBV12-5 and TRBJ2-4; 10 bases fit TRBD1. The CDR3 loop spans 16 amino acids. With 5 bases clipped from V and 13 bases from J, the junction kept 17 bases outside the gene matches. Germline V gives CDR1 LGHNT, CDR2 FRNRAP. CDR3 in amino acids: CASGPKTTGTGAEQYF. CDR3 bases: TGTGCTAGTGGTCCCAAGACAACCGGGACAGGGGCTGAGCAGTACTTC.

This clonotype has a single count. At one boundary the junction diverges from the germline segment, which might be a read error. The chain combines TRBV30 with TRBJ2-2; D is perhaps TRBD1 (6 bases). Germline V gene data show CDR1 as GTSNPN and CDR2 as SVGIG (reference sequence). The length of the CDR3 is 13 residues. Written as DNA, the CDR3 is TGTGTCTGGAGTGTACAGGGCACCGGGGAGCTGTTTTTT. Protein: CVWSVQGTGELFF.